Shown below are 18 T cell receptor beta chains from a single sample sequenced in a study of memory CD4+ T cells and cytomegalovirus serostatus. Single viable CD3+CD4+CD8-CD45RO+ cells were sorted as the memory CD4+ T cells. Measured with immunoSEQ multiplex PCR; TCRdb has only the in-frame clones, and not every one. Here the sample spans about 50,000 clones, about 77% being singletons. Input material: memory CD4+ T cells from blood. The receptors come from an adult in good health and CMV-seronegative.

The V call is TRBV2, the J call TRBJ2-5; D is perhaps TRBD2 (5 bases). The CDR3 is made up of 14 amino acids. Germline loops: CDR1 SNHLY, CDR2 FYNNEI. Trimming cost V 6 bases and J 8 bases, with 19 bases left between them. CDR3 sequence reads: CASSAGLAVITQYF. The CDR3 DNA reads TGTGCCAGCAGCGCAGGACTTGCGGTTATCACCCAGTACTTC.

The chain couples TRBV7-2 to TRBJ1-5, with D possibly matching TRBD1 (6 bases). V lost 5 bases and J lost 0, with 11 bases in between. CDR1 is SGHTA and CDR2 is FQGNSA in the germline V gene. The CDR3 is 15 residues long. CDR3 coding DNA: TGTGCCAGCAGCGCACAGGGTTATAGCAATCAGCCCCAGCATTTT. Amino acids: CASSAQGYSNQPQHF.

This clone was counted a few times. The genes are TRBV9 and TRBJ1-1, with D possibly matching TRBD1 (5 bases). CDR3 size: 11 residues. V was shortened by 3 bases and J by 6 bases, with 6 bases between the two germline ends. CDR1 and CDR2 from the germline V gene are SGDLS and YYNGEE. The CDR3 is CASSGGPEAFF. The CDR3, as DNA: TGTGCCAGCAGCGGGGGCCCTGAAGCTTTCTTT. Variable domain in full (rest from reference TRBV9 and TRBJ1-1): DSGVTQTPKHLITATGQRVTLRCSPRSGDLSVYWYQQSLDQGLQFLIQYYNGEERAKGNILERFSAQQFPDLHSELNLSSLELGDSALYFCASSGGPEAFFGQGTRLTVV.

This clone has only a few counts. The chain joins TRBV6-1 to TRBJ1-5; D gene unclear. The CDR3 extends over 14 amino acids. V was shortened by 4 bases and J by 7 bases, with 14 bases between the two germline ends. Per the germline V gene, CDR1 is MNHNS and CDR2 is SASEGT. The chain's CDR3 is CASSGYSGRQPQHF. Written as DNA, the CDR3 is TGTGCCAGCAGTGGATACTCGGGGAGACAGCCCCAGCATTTT.

The V and J genes are TRBV19 and TRBJ1-2, with unresolved D. CDR1 is LNHDA and CDR2 is SQIVND in the germline V gene (reference sequence). Trimming removed 1 base from V and 2 bases from J, with 8 bases in between. The CDR3 totals 14 residues. CDR3 region: CASSIGATNYGYTF. CDR3 DNA sequence: TGTGCCAGTAGTATAGGGGCCACAAACTATGGCTACACCTTC.

This clone was picked up a small number of times. This sequence joins TRBV7-2 and TRBJ1-3; tentatively, D is TRBD1 (6 bases). Germline loops: CDR1 SGHTA, CDR2 FQGNSA. The V end was cut by 3 bases, the J end by 6 bases, with 18 bases between. CDR3 size: 16 residues. In DNA form, the CDR3 reads TGTGCCAGCAGCTTGGGGGGCTCTGGGCGTGTAAACACCATATATTTT. It specifies CASSLGGSGRVNTIYF.

The gene calls are TRBV30 and TRBJ2-1; 14 positions agree with TRBD2. V lost 4 bases and J lost 0; bases outside the gene matches: 11. Per the germline V gene, CDR1 is GTSNPN and CDR2 is SVGIG (reference sequence). The CDR3 has 19 residues. CDR3: CAWKGGRLAGGSSYNEQFF. The CDR3 region has the DNA TGTGCCTGGAAAGGAGGGAGACTAGCGGGGGGGAGCTCCTACAATGAGCAGTTCTTC.

The chain couples TRBV5-4 to TRBJ2-3; 7 bases map to TRBD1. The V gene's germline CDR1 is SGHNT and CDR2 YYREEE (reference sequence). The CDR3 length is 15 residues. The junction had 8 bases not matched to a gene; V was cut back by 3 bases and J by 4 bases. The CDR3 DNA reads TGTGCCAGCAGCTCCCGGGACAGAACTCCAGATACGCAGTATTTT. Residues: CASSSRDRTPDTQYF.

This CDR3 reads CASSYIPDPYQETQYF. The CDR3 DNA is TGTGCCAGCAGTTATATACCCGATCCTTACCAAGAGACCCAGTACTTC. V gene TRBV6-5 combines with J gene TRBJ2-5; D gene ambiguous. The CDR3 totals 16 residues. The germline V gene has CDR1 MNHEY and CDR2 SVGAGI. V lost 3 bases to trimming and J lost 0 bases, with 14 bases between them.

The CDR3 here is CASSERAVTDTQYF. The CDR3 DNA follows: TGTGCCAGCAGTGAAAGGGCGGTCACAGATACGCAGTATTTT. The V call is TRBV2, the J call TRBJ2-3; D not certain. V was cut by 2 bases and J by 2 bases, with 8 bases left in between. Germline V gene data show CDR1 as SNHLY and CDR2 as FYNNEI. The CDR3 contains 14 residues.

This chain's CDR3 is CASSSYRATNEKLFF. CDR3 nucleotide sequence: TGTGCCAGCAGTTCCTACAGGGCAACTAATGAAAAACTGTTTTTT. The V call is TRBV27, the J call TRBJ1-4, with D possibly TRBD1 on 6 matching bases. CDR1 and CDR2 from the germline V gene are MNHEY and SMNVEV (reference sequence). The CDR3 totals 15 residues. The V and J ends lost 4 bases and 0 bases respectively, with 9 bases between them.

The gene calls are TRBV18 and TRBJ1-1; D gene uncertain. The CDR3 has 15 residues. V lost 1 base to trimming and J lost 1 base, with 10 bases between them. Per germline, CDR1 KGHSH and CDR2 LQKENI. This chain's CDR3 is CASSPLSDWNTEAFF. The CDR3 DNA reads as TGTGCCAGCTCACCACTCTCGGACTGGAACACTGAAGCTTTCTTT.

This clone was found a few times. The V gene is TRBV5-4, the J gene TRBJ1-1; D unclear. This CDR3 region has 14 residues. The germline CDR1 and CDR2 sequences are SGHNT and YYREEE (reference sequence). V gave up 4 bases and J gave up 1 base, with 11 bases separating them. CDR3 protein: CASSRIDTNTEAFF. In DNA, the CDR3 is TGTGCCAGCAGCCGTATAGATACGAACACTGAAGCTTTCTTT.

This clone appeared a single time. This sequence joins TRBV5-6 and TRBJ1-2; 9 nucleotides align to TRBD1. The CDR3 covers 16 residues. Germline CDR1 is SGHDT and CDR2 is YYEEEE. Trimming at V came to 4 bases and at J to 1 base, leaving 8 bases not matched to a gene. This chain's CDR3 is CASSPMRTGDNYGYTF. For the CDR3, the DNA is TGTGCCAGCAGCCCGATGAGGACAGGGGATAACTATGGCTACACCTTC.

The chain carries TRBV30 and TRBJ1-6, with D maybe TRBD1 (6 bases). CDR1 is GTSNPN and CDR2 is SVGIG in the germline V gene (reference sequence). V was clipped by 0 bases and J by 7 bases, with 13 bases between them. This CDR3 spans 15 amino acids. CDR3 sequence (DNA): TGTGCCTGGAGTGTGCCAGACAGGCTGAATTCACCCCTCCACTTT. Translated: CAWSVPDRLNSPLHF.

The gene calls are TRBV10-3 and TRBJ1-4; 9 bases are shared with TRBD1. After removal of 6 bases from V and 3 bases from J, the junction contained 8 bases not matched to a gene. The CDR3 extends over 16 amino acids. Germline V gene lookup returns CDR1 ENHRY and CDR2 SYGVKD. The CDR3 sequence: CAISPGQGMSNEKLFF. The CDR3 DNA reads as TGTGCCATCAGCCCGGGACAGGGAATGTCTAATGAAAAACTGTTTTTT.

A single count supports this clone. The genes are TRBV11-2 and TRBJ2-7; tentatively, D is TRBD2 (5 bases). V was pared by 0 bases and J by 10 bases, with 10 bases between. Germline V gene data show CDR1 as SGHAT and CDR2 as FQNNGV. The CDR3 is 12 amino acids. CDR3 sequence: CASSLDRGDQYF. The CDR3 DNA sequence: TGTGCCAGCAGCTTAGATCGGGGAGATCAGTACTTC.

This clone was counted a few times. The chain is built from TRBV19 and TRBJ2-7, with 11 bases identical to TRBD1. This CDR3 contains 13 residues. In germline, CDR1 is LNHDA, CDR2 SQIVND (reference sequence). Trimming cost V 6 bases and J 5 bases; bases outside gene matches: 3. CDR3 nucleotides: TGTGCCAGTAGGAGGACAGGGGGCGACGAGCAGTACTTC. Residues: CASRRTGGDEQYF.